These T cell receptor beta chains were read from a single sample in a study of blood T cell repertoires in COVID-19. Clones were read by immunoSEQ multiplex PCR, and TCRdb kept only the in-frame ones, dropping some. The table has roughly 170,000 clones, 70% to 80% seen once. Sample: peripheral blood. These receptors were collected from a woman in her sixties with COVID-19, enrolled during active disease. Both conserved end residues are part of each CDR3. A D gene is named only where the DNA matches it firmly. Clone size is shown for a subset of rows, as once, few, many or a class of expanded clone.

j_call | clone_size | v_call | d_call | cdr3_nt | cdr3_aa
TRBJ2-5 | . | TRBV19 | . | TGTGCCAGTAGTATTAAGTCAGGGGGGGAGACCCAGTACTTC | CASSIKSGGETQYF
TRBJ1-3 | . | TRBV5-1 | . | TGCGCCAGCAGCTTGCCAGGCTCTGGAAACACCATATATTTT | CASSLPGSGNTIYF
TRBJ1-5 | . | TRBV5-4 | . | TGTGCCAGCAGCCTAGGAGGGGTAGGTCAGCCCCAGCATTTT | CASSLGGVGQPQHF
TRBJ1-2 | . | TRBV27 | TRBD1 | TGTGCCAGCAGGACAGGGGGCGATACAAGTGGCTACACCTTC | CASRTGGDTSGYTF
TRBJ2-7 | . | TRBV19 | TRBD2 | TGTGCCAGTAAGAAGGCTAGCGGGAGTTACGAGCAGTACTTC | CASKKASGSYEQYF
TRBJ2-1 | . | TRBV5-1 | TRBD1 | TGCGCCAGCAGCCACCTGGGACAGTACAATGAGCAGTTCTTC | CASSHLGQYNEQFF
TRBJ1-1 | once | TRBV30 | TRBD1 | TGTGCCTGGAGAGGGGGGACAGGAGGAACTGAAGCTTTCTTT | CAWRGGTGGTEAFF
TRBJ1-5 | . | TRBV11-2 | . | TGTGCCAGCAGCCCAGGACAATCTATCGGGCAGCCCCAGCATTTT | CASSPGQSIGQPQHF
TRBJ2-2 | . | TRBV4-1 | TRBD1 | TGCGCCAGCAGCCAAGAAGGGTCCGGGCAGGGGGCCACCGGGGAGCTGTTTTTT | CASSQEGSGQGATGELFF
TRBJ2-3 | . | TRBV5-1 | . | TGCGCCAGCAGCTTTCTAGCGAACACAGATACGCAGTATTTT | CASSFLANTDTQYF
TRBJ1-6 | . | TRBV6-6 | . | TGTGCCAGCAGTCAGCTGACGACAGGCCCTCCAAATTCACCCCTCCACTTT | CASSQLTTGPPNSPLHF
TRBJ1-1 | . | TRBV5-6 | . | TGTGCCAGCAGCTTGGCTACAGAGGAAGCTTTCTTT | CASSLATEEAFF
TRBJ1-2 | . | TRBV18 | TRBD1 | TGTGCCAGCTCACACCGGGACAGGGAGGACTATGGCTACACCTTC | CASSHRDREDYGYTF
TRBJ2-3 | . | TRBV29-1 | . | TGCAGCGTCCGGAGGGTCGGAACAGATACGCAGTATTTT | CSVRRVGTDTQYF
TRBJ2-3 | . | TRBV15 | . | TGTGCCACTACGGGAAGGCTCACAGATACGCAGTATTTT | CATTGRLTDTQYF
TRBJ1-3 | . | TRBV19 | . | TGTGCCAGTAGTATCCCTCTCTTCGGCGGCACCATATATTTT | CASSIPLFGGTIYF
TRBJ2-1 | . | TRBV18 | . | TGTGCCAGCTCACCCCTCGGAAGGGGGGGTCGGGGGGTTAACAATGAGCAGTTCTTC | CASSPLGRGGRGVNNEQFF
TRBJ2-1 | . | TRBV6-2/TRBV6-3 | . | TGTGCCAGCAGTTCCCATCCAGGGGGGTTAGGTGAGCAGTTCTTC | CASSSHPGGLGEQFF
TRBJ1-6 | . | TRBV6-1 | TRBD1 | TGTGCCAGCAGTGACGACAGGGGCGGATCACCCCTCCACTTT | CASSDDRGGSPLHF
TRBJ1-1 | few | TRBV7-8 | . | TGTGCCAGCAGCTTAGAGCGCGGGAACACTGAAGCTTTCTTT | CASSLERGNTEAFF
TRBJ1-1 | once | TRBV18 | . | TGTGCCAGCTCACCACAGTACAGTCTGAACACTGAAGCTTTCTTT | CASSPQYSLNTEAFF
TRBJ2-2 | . | TRBV5-8 | TRBD1 | TGTGCCAGCAGCTCCGCCGGGACAGGGGGAACCGGGGAGCTGTTTTTT | CASSSAGTGGTGELFF
TRBJ2-5 | . | TRBV30 | . | TGTGCCTGGAGTGTTCTGAGGGAGACCCAGTACTTC | CAWSVLRETQYF
TRBJ2-7 | . | TRBV7-9 | . | TGTGCCAGCAGCTTACAGGGTGCGTACGAGCAGTACTTC | CASSLQGAYEQYF
TRBJ1-2 | . | TRBV27 | . | TGTGCCAGCAGTTTAGCAGGAAGCTATGGCTACACCTTC | CASSLAGSYGYTF
TRBJ2-7 | . | TRBV7-3 | TRBD2 | TGTGCCAGCAGCCCCGGGACTAGCGGGGCCTACGAGCAGTACTTC | CASSPGTSGAYEQYF
TRBJ2-2 | . | TRBV7-2 | TRBD2 | TGTGCCAGCAGCTCGGGACTAGCTACCGGGGAGCTGTTTTTT | CASSSGLATGELFF
TRBJ2-7 | few | TRBV10-3 | TRBD2 | TGTGCCATCAGTGAGTGGAGGACTAGCGGGAGGGCCATGGACGAGCAGTACTTC | CAISEWRTSGRAMDEQYF
TRBJ2-1 | . | TRBV19 | . | TGTGCCAGTACCTGGAGGGCCCCGTTCTTC | CASTWRAPFF
TRBJ1-2 | few | TRBV6-4 | . | TGTGCCAGCTGGGGAGGACTATTGGGTAGCTACACCTTC | CASWGGLLGSYTF
TRBJ1-2 | once | TRBV6-1 | . | TGTGCCAGCAGTGATAAGATAGGAGGCGAGGGAGGCTATGGCTACACCTTC | CASSDKIGGEGGYGYTF
TRBJ1-5 | . | TRBV2 | TRBD1 | TGTGCCAGCAGTCGCGACAGGGGCAACAATCAGCCCCAGCATTTT | CASSRDRGNNQPQHF
TRBJ2-5 | . | TRBV29-1 | TRBD2 | TGCAGCGTTGAACGCCCCCTGGCGGGACTAGCGGGGGTTTCAGAGACCCAGTACTTC | CSVERPLAGLAGVSETQYF
TRBJ1-2 | . | TRBV7-6 | . | TGTGCCAGCAGCTTGAGCGAAACCAACTATGGCTACACCTTC | CASSLSETNYGYTF
TRBJ1-4 | . | TRBV4-3 | TRBD1 | TGCGCCAGCAGCCAAGACACAGGGGCAACTAATGAAAAACTGTTTTTT | CASSQDTGATNEKLFF
TRBJ2-1 | . | TRBV19 | TRBD2 | TGTGCCAGTAGTATAAGGTCCCCTCCGCTAGCGGGAGCCTACAATGAGCAGTTCTTC | CASSIRSPPLAGAYNEQFF
TRBJ2-7 | . | TRBV15 | . | TGTGCCACCAGACCAGGTTACTCCTACGAGCAGTACTTC | CATRPGYSYEQYF
TRBJ2-4 | once | TRBV6-6 | . | TGTGCCAGCAGTTACGACAGCCTTAAAAACATTCAGTACTTC | CASSYDSLKNIQYF
TRBJ2-3 | . | TRBV20-1 | TRBD2 | TGCAGTGCTAGTCCCCCGGGACTAGCGGGGGGACGCACAGATACGCAGTATTTT | CSASPPGLAGGRTDTQYF
TRBJ1-1 | . | TRBV2 | . | TGTGCCAGCAAAAACAGAGCCACTGAAGCTTTCTTT | CASKNRATEAFF
TRBJ2-7 | once | TRBV28 | TRBD2 | TGTGCCAGCATGAAATACGGGGGGAACTACGAGCAGTACTTC | CASMKYGGNYEQYF
TRBJ1-2 | . | TRBV10-3 | TRBD1 | TGTGCCATCAGTGAGTCGGGACAGGGTCGCGGCTACACCTTC | CAISESGQGRGYTF